A selection of T cell receptor beta chains follows, all from one sample in a study of cytomegalovirus exposure and HLA in healthy donors. Profiled with immunoSEQ multiplex PCR; TCRdb holds only in-frame clones, not every one. The table has 120,000 to 150,000 clones, around 80% seen once; the top ten hold 2% to 2.5%. The sequencing sample was made of PBMCs. All receptors derive from a man aged 30-40 years in good health and CMV-seronegative. CDR3s include the opening cysteine and the closing phenylalanine or tryptophan. Part of the rows lack a size; the others show once, few, many or a class for expanded clones.

j_gene: TRBJ1-5; abundance: once; v_gene: TRBV9; CDR3aa: CASSSSGVSNQPQHF
j_gene: TRBJ1-4; abundance: .; v_gene: TRBV5-1; CDR3aa: CASSDRVDEKLFF
j_gene: TRBJ1-1; abundance: few; v_gene: TRBV5-1; CDR3aa: CASSPGLTNTEAFF
j_gene: TRBJ2-1; abundance: .; v_gene: TRBV7-2; CDR3aa: CASTTYGSYNEQFF
j_gene: TRBJ1-2; abundance: once; v_gene: TRBV25-1; CDR3aa: CASSESDGYTF
j_gene: TRBJ2-1; abundance: .; v_gene: TRBV29-1; CDR3aa: CSVEDLPHNEQFF
j_gene: TRBJ1-1; abundance: .; v_gene: TRBV6-1; CDR3aa: CASSVARGQGAFF
j_gene: TRBJ1-4; abundance: few; v_gene: TRBV5-4; CDR3aa: CASSLYIGQGNEKLFF
j_gene: TRBJ1-4; abundance: .; v_gene: TRBV6-5; CDR3aa: CASSLYSATNEKLFF
j_gene: TRBJ1-6; abundance: .; v_gene: TRBV27; CDR3aa: CASSPGDRVTSPLHF
j_gene: TRBJ2-1; abundance: .; v_gene: TRBV9; CDR3aa: CASSVDGSSEQFF
j_gene: TRBJ2-1; abundance: few; v_gene: TRBV2; CDR3aa: CASSEALQGGSGDNEQFF
j_gene: TRBJ2-3; abundance: .; v_gene: TRBV7-8; CDR3aa: CASSLNRFSGDTQYF
j_gene: TRBJ1-1; abundance: few; v_gene: TRBV7-9; CDR3aa: CASTPARVPEAFF
j_gene: TRBJ2-2; abundance: .; v_gene: TRBV7-3; CDR3aa: CASSPQAAAGELFF
j_gene: TRBJ2-1; abundance: .; v_gene: TRBV5-1; CDR3aa: CASTPGQGVHEQFF
j_gene: TRBJ1-1; abundance: .; v_gene: TRBV27; CDR3aa: CASSLRMGARDTEAFF
j_gene: TRBJ2-7; abundance: .; v_gene: TRBV19; CDR3aa: CASSFGQGPSYEQYF
j_gene: TRBJ1-1; abundance: .; v_gene: TRBV29-1; CDR3aa: CSAQVGRGRGAFF
j_gene: TRBJ1-2; abundance: .; v_gene: TRBV28; CDR3aa: CASSNKGYGYTF
j_gene: TRBJ2-2; abundance: .; v_gene: TRBV5-1; CDR3aa: CASSLTTGITGELFF
j_gene: TRBJ2-1; abundance: .; v_gene: TRBV27; CDR3aa: CASGLPNNEQFF
j_gene: TRBJ2-7; abundance: few; v_gene: TRBV7-6; CDR3aa: CASSFGGASYEQYF
j_gene: TRBJ1-4; abundance: .; v_gene: TRBV5-4; CDR3aa: CASSLTGNEKLFF
j_gene: TRBJ2-1; abundance: .; v_gene: TRBV4-1; CDR3aa: CASKRLAGVAGEQFF
j_gene: TRBJ2-3; abundance: .; v_gene: TRBV29-1; CDR3aa: CSLRTGSSTDTQYF
j_gene: TRBJ1-1; abundance: .; v_gene: TRBV7-5; CDR3aa: CARTEMEAGTGEVGTEAFF
j_gene: TRBJ1-2; abundance: once; v_gene: TRBV27; CDR3aa: CASSLGGGDGYTF
j_gene: TRBJ2-3; abundance: few; v_gene: TRBV5-1; CDR3aa: CASSLGHSTDTQYF
j_gene: TRBJ2-3; abundance: .; v_gene: TRBV5-5; CDR3aa: CASSPGGTDTQYF
j_gene: TRBJ2-5; abundance: .; v_gene: TRBV5-1; CDR3aa: CASSPLGLTQETQYF
j_gene: TRBJ2-4; abundance: .; v_gene: TRBV5-1; CDR3aa: CASSSGVAKNIQYF